Following are 16 T cell receptor beta chains from one sample sequenced in a study of blood T cell repertoires in COVID-19 (dated by TCRdb to 2018 to 2021). Library preparation employed the immunoSEQ multiplex PCR assay. Imported from immuneACCESS, the table was reduced by TCRdb to in-frame sequences with V and J called. These copies leave out some clones; in studies compared against another copy, an unresolved V gene accounts for under half, and the cause of the remainder is not known. A total of about 230,000 clones appear in this sample, more than 80% of them only once. The top ten constitute 1.8% of the sample. Sequencing was carried out using PBMCs or T cells enriched from blood (not recorded which). The receptors originated from a man aged 60 to 75 who had recovered from COVID-19.

This chain joins TRBV6-2 or TRBV6-3 and TRBJ2-7; D is perhaps TRBD2 (5 bases). The CDR3 covers 14 residues. Germline assignment: CDR1 MNHEY and CDR2 SVGEGT. Between the trimmed V and J ends, which lost 1 base and 1 base, there was a span of 8 bases. The CDR3 DNA reads as TGTGCCAGCAGTTACTTTACGGGGTCCTACGAGCAGTACTTC. Its translation: CASSYFTGSYEQYF.

The rearrangement uses TRBV6-5 and TRBJ1-1, with 7 bases that match TRBD1. Germline trimming cut 2 bases from V and 1 base from J; bases unmatched to any gene: 7. The V gene's germline CDR1 is MNHEY and CDR2 SVGAGI. The CDR3 is 16 residues long. CDR3 DNA sequence: TGTGCCAGCAGTTACCCTCCGGGACAGAGGAACACTGAAGCTTTCTTT. Protein product: CASSYPPGQRNTEAFF.

This chain connects TRBV10-3 to TRBJ1-2; D is uncertain. This CDR3 spans 12 amino acids. Germline assignment: CDR1 ENHRY and CDR2 SYGVKD. Deletions cut 5 bases from V and 7 bases from J, with 11 bases between. CDR3 sequence (DNA): TGTGCCATCAGTACCGGACTTAGTGGCTACACCTTC. This gives the protein CAISTGLSGYTF.

The chain employs TRBV7-2 and TRBJ1-6; 7 bases fit TRBD1. This CDR3 region has 16 residues. Trimming at V came to 5 bases and at J to 9 bases, leaving 13 bases not matched to a gene. Germline V gene sequence: CDR1 SGHTA, CDR2 FQGNSA. The CDR3 is CASSPTPTGLSSPLHF. DNA of the CDR3: TGTGCCAGCAGCCCGACCCCGACAGGGTTGAGTTCACCCCTCCACTTT.

This chain uses TRBV4-1 with TRBJ1-2, with D possibly TRBD1 on 5 matching bases. Germline loops: CDR1 MGHRA, CDR2 YSYEKL. CDR3 size: 15 residues. Trimming removed 0 bases from V and 8 bases from J, with 16 bases in between. CDR3 region: CASSQDLRGIYGYTF. The CDR3 coding sequence is TGCGCCAGCAGCCAAGATCTTCGGGGGATCTACGGCTACACCTTC.

The gene calls are TRBV24-1 and TRBJ2-5; 12 positions match TRBD1. The CDR3 has 16 residues. With 5 bases clipped from V and 5 bases from J, the junction kept 8 bases outside the gene matches. In germline, CDR1 is KGHDR, CDR2 SFDVKD. The CDR3 coding sequence is TGTGCCACCAGTGGTACCGGGACAGGGGGCCGGGAGACCCAGTACTTC. Protein sequence: CATSGTGTGGRETQYF.

The chain is built from TRBV2 and TRBJ1-2; D unresolved. Trimming cost V 4 bases and J 7 bases, with 10 bases left between them. The CDR3 is made up of 12 amino acids. Germline CDR1 is SNHLY and CDR2 is FYNNEI. CDR3: CASSVENTGYTF. CDR3 DNA sequence: TGTGCCAGCAGTGTAGAGAATACTGGCTACACCTTC.

The CDR3 sequence: CASSVAGNTEAFF. The CDR3, as DNA: TGTGCCAGCAGCGTAGCCGGGAACACTGAAGCTTTCTTT. V is TRBV9 and J is TRBJ1-1; D gene unclear. The CDR3 runs 13 residues. The germline V and J ends were trimmed by 0 bases and 1 base, with 4 bases remaining between them. CDR1 is SGDLS, CDR2 YYNGEE, per germline. Full variable domain (remainder filled in from reference TRBV9 and TRBJ1-1): DSGVTQTPKHLITATGQRVTLRCSPRSGDLSVYWYQQSLDQGLQFLIQYYNGEERAKGNILERFSAQQFPDLHSELNLSSLELGDSALYFCASSVAGNTEAFFGQGTRLTVV.

The V and J genes are TRBV4-3 and TRBJ1-1; 7 bases align to TRBD1. V lost 0 bases to trimming and J lost 4 bases; unmatched junction nucleotides: 11. CDR3 size: 17 residues. CDR1 and CDR2 (germline): LGHNA, YSLEER. This CDR3 is CASSQDRIDRVGTEAFF. The CDR3, as DNA: TGCGCCAGCAGCCAAGACAGAATTGACAGGGTTGGCACTGAAGCTTTCTTT.

Written as DNA, the CDR3 is TGCGCCAGCAGCTCAGCGGGGGGGCCAGCAGATACGCAGTATTTT. Its protein product is CASSSAGGPADTQYF. This sequence joins TRBV5-1 and TRBJ2-3, with 10 bases lining up with TRBD2. With 3 bases clipped from V and 4 bases from J, the junction kept 5 bases outside the gene matches. CDR1 and CDR2 (germline): SGHRS, YFSETQ. The CDR3 totals 15 residues.

The rearrangement joins TRBV12-5 to TRBJ2-2; D is perhaps TRBD1 (6 bases). V lost 6 bases to trimming and J lost 0 bases, with 17 bases between them. Germline V gene data show CDR1 as LGHNT and CDR2 as FRNRAP. The CDR3 covers 17 residues. Here the CDR3 DNA reads TGTGCTAGTGGACCCCTTAGACAGGACCCGAACACCGGGGAGCTGTTTTTT. It encodes CASGPLRQDPNTGELFF.

This chain uses TRBV5-4 with TRBJ1-3, with TRBD1 identical over 9 bases. CDR3 length: 17 residues. Germline V gene lookup returns CDR1 SGHNT and CDR2 YYREEE (reference sequence). V trimming: 4 bases; J trimming: 4 bases; junction bases outside the gene matches: 12. The DNA of the CDR3 is TGTGCCAGCAGCCTACCCGGGACAGGGAAGAGAGGAAACACCATATATTTT. Translating gives CASSLPGTGKRGNTIYF.

This clone was detected only once. The chain couples TRBV7-8 to TRBJ1-1, with 7 positions matching TRBD1. Trimming at V came to 5 bases and at J to 1 base, leaving 4 bases not matched to a gene. Looked up from germline, CDR1 is SGHVS and CDR2 is FQNEAQ. This CDR3 contains 14 residues. The CDR3 is CASSTRTGNTEAFF. The CDR3 bases are TGTGCCAGCAGCACCAGGACAGGGAACACTGAAGCTTTCTTT.

This chain uses TRBV19 with TRBJ1-2, with 10 bases identical to TRBD1. V shed 9 bases and J 2 bases; nucleotides not matched to a gene: 6. This CDR3 has 14 amino acids. CDR1 is LNHDA and CDR2 is SQIVND in the germline V gene (reference sequence). The CDR3 DNA reads as TGTGCCAGCACCAGACAGGGGGCAAACTATGGCTACACCTTC. Translated, it gives CASTRQGANYGYTF.

The V call is TRBV6-5, the J call TRBJ2-7; D may be TRBD2 (5 bases). V was trimmed by 2 bases and J by 1 base, leaving 12 bases between them. The CDR3 has 15 amino acids. The germline V gene encodes CDR1 MNHEY and CDR2 SVGAGI. The CDR3 region has the DNA TGTGCCAGCAGTTACCTCTTCGGGAAATCCTACGAGCAGTACTTC. As protein: CASSYLFGKSYEQYF.

Regarding this clone: Other DNA sequences in this specimen translate into the identical CDR3. The genes are TRBV12-3 or TRBV12-4 and TRBJ1-2, with D possibly TRBD1 on 5 matching bases. This CDR3 contains 13 residues. Deletions cut 5 bases from V and 5 bases from J, with 12 bases between. The CDR3 sequence is CASSGTRRYGYTF. CDR3 sequence (DNA): TGTGCCAGCAGTGGGACTCGGAGGTATGGCTACACCTTC.